This paragraph covers one TCR beta chain sequence. Antigen: not known. Researchers ran the PCR with 60 Vbeta and 13 Jbeta primers. Generated by immunoSEQ multiplex PCR, the TCRdb table keeps only in-frame clones and is missing some. Among 100,000 or so clones listed, 62% were seen once. This entry comes from a study of cytomegalovirus exposure and HLA in healthy donors. Study-level results: Further analysis, carried out later, found HLA-associated TCR beta chains more clonally expanded than equally common other chains. Most TCR sequences proved rare, with some public TCRs found in many donors. Previous analysis showed most TCR beta V segments were productive about 90% or about 30% of the time. Later analysis associated a missense DCLRE1C variant with TCR beta V- and J-gene trimming.

V was trimmed by 5 bases and J by 7 bases, leaving 14 bases between them. The CDR3 sequence is 14 residues long. CDR1 is MDHEN and CDR2 is SYDVKM in the germline V gene. The TCR originated in a woman in her thirties in good health and CMV-seropositive. Sequences were obtained from PBMCs. The chain has TRBV28 and TRBJ1-4; possibly TRBD1 for D (6 bases). This CDR3 is CASSTDRVFEKLFF. In DNA, the CDR3 is TGTGCCAGCAGTACGGACAGAGTTTTTGAAAAACTGTTTTTT. The variable domain in full, with the rest retrieved from reference TRBV28 and TRBJ1-4, is DVKVTQSSRYLVKRTGEKVFLECVQDMDHENMFWYRQDPGLGLRLIYFSYDVKMKEKGDIPEGYSVSREKKERFSLILESASTNQTSMYLCASSTDRVFEKLFFGSGTQLSVL.